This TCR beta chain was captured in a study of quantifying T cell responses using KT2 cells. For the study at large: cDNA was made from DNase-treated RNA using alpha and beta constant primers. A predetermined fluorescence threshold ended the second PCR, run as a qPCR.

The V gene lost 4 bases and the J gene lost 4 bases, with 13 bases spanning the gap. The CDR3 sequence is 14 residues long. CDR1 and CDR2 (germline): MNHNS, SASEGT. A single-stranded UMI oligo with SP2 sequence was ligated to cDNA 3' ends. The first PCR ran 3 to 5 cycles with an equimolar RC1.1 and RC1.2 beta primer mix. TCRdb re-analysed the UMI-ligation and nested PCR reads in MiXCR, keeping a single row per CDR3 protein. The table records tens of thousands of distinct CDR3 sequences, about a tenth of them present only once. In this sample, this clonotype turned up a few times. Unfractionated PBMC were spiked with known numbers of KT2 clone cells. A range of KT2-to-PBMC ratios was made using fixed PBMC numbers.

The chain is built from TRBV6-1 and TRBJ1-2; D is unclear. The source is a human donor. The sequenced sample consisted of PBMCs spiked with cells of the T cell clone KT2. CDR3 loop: CASSARLNSYGYTF. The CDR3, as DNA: TGTGCCAGCAGTGCACGACTTAACAGCTATGGCTACACCTTC.